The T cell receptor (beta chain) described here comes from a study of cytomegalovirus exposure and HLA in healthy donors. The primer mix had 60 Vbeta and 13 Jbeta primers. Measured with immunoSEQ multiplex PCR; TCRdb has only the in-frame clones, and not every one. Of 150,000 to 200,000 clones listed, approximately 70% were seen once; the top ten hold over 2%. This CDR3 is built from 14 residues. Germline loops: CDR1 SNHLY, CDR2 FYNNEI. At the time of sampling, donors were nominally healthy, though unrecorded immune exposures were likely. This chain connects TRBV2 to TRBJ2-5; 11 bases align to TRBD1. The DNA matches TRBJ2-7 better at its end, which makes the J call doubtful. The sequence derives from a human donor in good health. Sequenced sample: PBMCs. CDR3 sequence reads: CASSRTGGNYEQYF. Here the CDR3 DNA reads TGTGCCAGCAGCCGGACAGGGGGCAACTACGAGCAGTACTTC.